One sample yielded the 20 T cell receptor beta chains listed below, sequenced in a study of technical replicates of blood from several donors. The protocol was immunoSEQ multiplex PCR, while the TCRdb copy is restricted to in-frame clones and leaves out a portion. This table holds 80,000 to 100,000 clones, around 96% found once. Sequencing was performed on T cells isolated from PBMCs. Receptors were obtained from a human donor in good health.

This clone was detected once. The chain uses TRBV5-4 and TRBJ2-3; 7 positions match TRBD1. V lost 6 bases to trimming and J lost 6 bases; unmatched junction nucleotides: 10. Germline V CDR1 and CDR2: SGHNT, YYREEE (reference sequence). This CDR3 is 14 amino acids long. In DNA, the CDR3 is TGTGCCAGCAATGTGGACAGGTACAGGGATACGCAGTATTTT. Translated, it gives CASNVDRYRDTQYF.

This sequence joins TRBV2 and TRBJ1-2, with 12 bases aligning to TRBD1. In germline, CDR1 is SNHLY, CDR2 FYNNEI. V gave up 11 bases and J gave up 6 bases; unmatched junction bases: 10. This CDR3 is 14 amino acids long. Here the CDR3 reads CAGVRDRGRNGYTF. The CDR3 nucleotides are TGTGCCGGGGTGAGGGACAGGGGGCGAAATGGCTACACCTTC.

The CDR3 DNA reads as TGTGCCAGCAGCGTAGCTTCGAGCGCTAACACCGGGGAGCTGTTTTTT. Protein: CASSVASSANTGELFF. V is TRBV9 and J is TRBJ2-2; no reliable D call. The germline V and J ends were trimmed by 0 bases and 2 bases, with 11 bases remaining between them. CDR1 and CDR2 (germline): SGDLS, YYNGEE. CDR3 length: 16 amino acids.

V usage is TRBV7-9 and J usage is TRBJ2-1, with 7 bases matching TRBD1. Trimming took 2 bases from V and 7 from J; bases not matched to a gene: 8. From germline, CDR1 is SEHNR and CDR2 FQNEAQ (reference sequence). The CDR3 extends over 15 amino acids. CDR3 DNA: TGTGCCAGCAGCTTAAGGGGGCTGGGAATTAATGAGCAGTTCTTC. This encodes CASSLRGLGINEQFF.

The chain links TRBV27 to TRBJ2-7, with 9 nucleotides matching TRBD1. This CDR3 has 13 residues. J gave up 3 bases and V 8 bases, and 5 bases lay outside the gene matches. Germline CDR1 reads MNHEY; CDR2 reads SMNVEV (reference sequence). CDR3 sequence: CASRRQGVYEQYF. As DNA, the CDR3 is TGTGCCAGCCGGCGACAGGGGGTCTACGAGCAGTACTTC.

The genes are TRBV5-6 and TRBJ1-5; TRBD1 matches 8 bases. The CDR3 covers 16 residues. The junction had 7 bases not matched to a gene; V was cut back by 2 bases and J by 3 bases. From germline, CDR1 is SGHDT and CDR2 YYEEEE. CDR3 sequence (DNA): TGTGCCAGCAGCTTTACCGGGACAGGTAACAATCAGCCCCAGCATTTT. It specifies CASSFTGTGNNQPQHF.

The chain recombines TRBV28 with TRBJ1-3; 8 bases agree with TRBD1. CDR1 is MDHEN and CDR2 is SYDVKM in the germline V gene. The CDR3 sequence is 14 residues long. Trimming cost V 8 bases and J 5 bases; bases outside gene matches: 8. The CDR3 DNA reads as TGTGCCAGCTGGACAGGGACCTTTAGAAACACCATATATTTT. It encodes CASWTGTFRNTIYF.

This chain joins TRBV19 and TRBJ1-2; possible D gene TRBD1, 5 bases. Germline V lookup: CDR1 LNHDA, CDR2 SQIVND (reference sequence). Trimming removed 7 bases from V and 6 bases from J, with 15 bases in between. CDR3 size: 13 residues. As DNA, the CDR3 is TGTGCCAGTACCACCCCGTGGACAAATGGCTACACCTTC. Amino acid sequence: CASTTPWTNGYTF.

The rearrangement joins TRBV7-2 to TRBJ1-5; 8 nucleotides align to TRBD1. The junction had 5 bases not matched to a gene; V was cut back by 3 bases and J by 4 bases. The CDR3 totals 15 residues. Germline V gene sequence: CDR1 SGHTA, CDR2 FQGNSA. Here the CDR3 reads CASSLSGGQNQPQHF. DNA for the CDR3: TGTGCCAGCAGCTTGTCAGGGGGCCAGAATCAGCCCCAGCATTTT.

J is TRBJ1-4 and V is TRBV7-9, with D perhaps TRBD1 (6 bases). The ends were cut back, 8 bases at V and 3 bases at J, with 13 bases in the middle. Germline V CDR1 and CDR2: SEHNR, FQNEAQ (reference sequence). This CDR3 region has 14 residues. This CDR3 is CASEGGTSNEKLFF. CDR3 coding DNA: TGTGCCAGCGAGGGGGGGACGTCTAATGAAAAACTGTTTTTT. Full variable domain (rest looked up from reference TRBV7-9 and TRBJ1-4): DTGVSQNPRHKITKRGQNVTFRCDPISEHNRLYWYRQTLGQGPEFLTYFQNEAQLEKSRLLSDRFSAERPKGSFSTLEIQRTEQGDSAMYLCASEGGTSNEKLFFGSGTQLSVL.

The chain is built from TRBV5-1 and TRBJ2-1; 13 bases agree with TRBD2. The V segment lost 4 bases and the J segment 4 bases; nucleotides outside the gene matches: 14. This CDR3 comprises 19 residues. Per the germline V gene, CDR1 is SGHRS and CDR2 is YFSETQ. The CDR3 region has the DNA TGCGCCAGCAGCACGACCAGGACTAGCGGGAGTTTCATTTACAATGAGCAGTTCTTC. Its translation: CASSTTRTSGSFIYNEQFF.

V usage is TRBV29-1 and J usage is TRBJ2-7; 9 nucleotides match TRBD1. This CDR3 is built from 14 residues. Germline V gene data show CDR1 as SQVTM and CDR2 as ANQGSEA. V was clipped by 4 bases and J by 3 bases; unmatched bases: 7. The CDR3 region is CSVVGTGIGYEQYF. Written as DNA, the CDR3 is TGCAGCGTTGTTGGGACAGGGATTGGCTACGAGCAGTACTTC.

This clone was seen once. The genes are TRBV16 and TRBJ1-1; D perhaps matches TRBD1 (5 bases). The germline V and J ends were trimmed by 6 bases and 0 bases, with 14 bases remaining between them. The CDR3 is 15 residues long. In germline, CDR1 is KGHSY, CDR2 FQNENV. Written as DNA, the CDR3 is TGTGCCAGCAGACCTTCAGGGCTTCTGAACACTGAAGCTTTCTTT. It codes for CASRPSGLLNTEAFF.

This sequence joins TRBV30 and TRBJ2-2; D unresolved. CDR1 is GTSNPN and CDR2 is SVGIG in the germline V gene (reference sequence). V lost 4 bases and J 5 bases, leaving 5 bases between the germline ends. There are 11 residues in the CDR3. CDR3 in DNA: TGTGCCTGGACACTAACCGGGGAGCTGTTTTTT. It translates to CAWTLTGELFF.

This chain joins TRBV28 and TRBJ2-7; 10 nucleotides agree with TRBD1. The trim removed 4 bases at V and 4 bases at J, leaving 7 bases unmatched. The CDR3 is made up of 15 amino acids. The germline gives CDR1 MDHEN, CDR2 SYDVKM. In nucleotides, the CDR3 is TGTGCCAGCAGTTATCCGGGACAGGGGTTTTACGAGCAGTACTTC. It yields the protein CASSYPGQGFYEQYF.

The rearrangement joins TRBV6-1 to TRBJ2-5, with D perhaps matching TRBD1 (7 bases). Germline V lookup: CDR1 MNHNS, CDR2 SASEGT. With 1 base removed from V and 2 bases from J, the gap between germline ends came to 11 bases. There are 15 residues in the CDR3. The CDR3 here is CASSEGAGQQETQYF. The DNA of the CDR3 is TGTGCCAGCAGTGAAGGCGCGGGACAGCAAGAGACCCAGTACTTC.

This rearrangement joins TRBV19 to TRBJ1-1, with unresolved D. Germline assignment: CDR1 LNHDA and CDR2 SQIVND (reference sequence). V was pared by 3 bases and J by 5 bases, with 10 bases between. This CDR3 has 13 amino acids. CDR3 in amino acids: CASSINRKTEAFF. The CDR3 bases are TGTGCCAGTAGTATTAACAGAAAGACTGAAGCTTTCTTT.

The chain recombines TRBV19 with TRBJ1-4; tentatively, D is TRBD1 (6 bases). Trimming removed 7 bases at V and 0 bases at J, with 9 bases between. Germline CDR1 LNHDA, CDR2 SQIVND (reference sequence). The CDR3 sequence is 14 residues long. The CDR3 DNA is TGTGCCAGTACTCACAGGGCAACTAATGAAAAACTGTTTTTT. Translated: CASTHRATNEKLFF.

The rearrangement links TRBV27 to TRBJ2-1, with TRBD2 identical over 11 bases. The CDR3 contains 15 residues. CDR1 is MNHEY and CDR2 is SMNVEV in the germline V gene (reference sequence). The V and J ends lost 2 bases and 6 bases, in that order; junction bases with no gene match: 3. The CDR3 here is CASSLKLAGANEQFF. CDR3 nucleotides: TGTGCCAGCAGTTTAAAACTAGCGGGAGCCAATGAGCAGTTCTTC.

V usage is TRBV11-1 and J usage is TRBJ2-6, with TRBD1 matching over 7 bases. Germline V gives CDR1 SGHAT, CDR2 FQDESV (reference sequence). This CDR3 spans 16 amino acids. The trim removed 8 bases at V and 2 bases at J, leaving 9 bases unmatched. The CDR3 bases are TGTGCCAGCGTACAGGGGTACGGGACTGGGGCCAACGTCCTGACTTTC. Translated: CASVQGYGTGANVLTF.